This TCR beta chain was retrieved from a study of lymphopenia after photon versus proton radiotherapy. Measured with immunoSEQ multiplex PCR; TCRdb has only the in-frame clones, and not every one. The profile shows around 63,000 clones, approximately 83% of them singletons. Comments on this clone: Its antigen is not identified.

There are 15 residues in the CDR3. Looked up from germline, CDR1 is SGHRS and CDR2 is YFSETQ. Trimming stripped 0 bases from V and 7 bases from J, with 17 bases between. Study observations and caveats: In patients who died, overall survival fell as post-nadir TCR diversity dropped more. Oligoclonal CD8+ Temra expansion after nadir drove photon patients' diversity drop. Survival link was tested only in deceased patients; proton benefit remains a possibility. Photon-treated patients lost naive T cells and TCR diversity; proton-treated stayed stable.

The chain carries TRBV5-1 and TRBJ2-7; a possible D gene is TRBD2 (6 bases). This receptor was obtained from a man aged 40-49 years with gastric cancer. The source was peripheral blood, collected from a patient treated with photon-based radiotherapy. CDR3 coding DNA: TGCGCCAGCAGCTTGGGGCGGACGGCCGCGGGGGAGCAGTACTTC. Translating gives CASSLGRTAAGEQYF.